Listed below are T cell receptor beta chains from one sample, sequenced in a study of identical twins. TCRdb re-derived calls from the 5' RACE reads in MiXCR, one entry per CDR3 protein. The sample lists hundreds of thousands of distinct CDR3 sequences, approximately 9% occurring once. The sample was also linked to a second study, of yellow fever vaccine responses in identical twins.

What was sequenced was PBMCs. The receptor source for this set is a woman aged 18-29 years in good health. CDR3s include the opening cysteine and the closing phenylalanine or tryptophan. D genes are given only for firm matches. Size values are once, few and many counts, or a class for expanded clones, and some rows have none.

>many|.|TRBV7-9|TRBJ2-2
CASSLAEGTGELFF
TGTGCCAGCAGCTTAGCGGAGGGGACCGGGGAGCTGTTTTTT
>.|TRBD2|TRBV11-2|TRBJ2-5
CASSLGGGIKETQYF
TGTGCCAGCAGCTTAGGGGGGGGTATCAAAGAGACCCAGTACTTC
>.|TRBD2|TRBV28|TRBJ2-1
CASTPAGEWGGDEQFF
TGTGCCAGCACCCCTGCGGGAGAGTGGGGAGGCGATGAGCAGTTCTTC
>many|.|TRBV6-5|TRBJ1-2
CASSYGDIYGYTF
TGTGCCAGCAGTTACGGGGACATCTATGGCTACACCTTC
>.|TRBD2|TRBV27|TRBJ2-7
CASSRGRGAYEQYF
TGTGCCAGCAGCCGGGGCCGGGGGGCCTACGAGCAGTACTTC
>many|.|TRBV2|TRBJ2-1
CASSADRDEQFF
TGTGCCAGCAGCGCGGACAGAGATGAGCAGTTCTTC
>few|.|TRBV30|TRBJ1-2
CAWMDAGYGYTF
TGTGCCTGGATGGACGCCGGCTATGGCTACACCTTC
>.|.|TRBV29-1|TRBJ2-1
CSVYQPNEQFF
TGCAGCGTGTACCAGCCTAATGAGCAGTTCTTC
>few|.|TRBV20-1|TRBJ2-2
CSARSGNTGELFF
TGCAGTGCTAGATCCGGTAACACCGGGGAGCTGTTTTTT
>.|.|TRBV5-6|TRBJ2-4
CASSYRGGNIQYF
TGTGCCAGCAGTTACAGGGGGGGAAACATTCAGTACTTC
>few|.|TRBV27|TRBJ2-3
CASSNTGFGADTQYF
TGTGCCAGCAGTAATACAGGGTTTGGGGCAGATACGCAGTATTTT
>few|TRBD1|TRBV6-5|TRBJ2-1
CASSYLGQYNEQFF
TGTGCCAGCAGTTACTTGGGACAGTACAATGAGCAGTTCTTC
>.|TRBD2|TRBV28|TRBJ2-1
CASSFSASGSYEQFF
TGTGCCAGCAGTTTTTCGGCTAGCGGGAGTTATGAGCAGTTCTTC
>few|TRBD1|TRBV15|TRBJ2-7
CATSRARQGYEQYF
TGTGCCACCAGCAGAGCAAGACAGGGGTACGAGCAGTACTTC
>many|TRBD1|TRBV5-1|TRBJ1-1
CASSPGQGDTEAFF
TGCGCCAGCAGCCCGGGACAGGGAGACACTGAAGCTTTCTTT
>.|.|TRBV19|TRBJ1-2
CASSIWINYGYTF
TGTGCCAGTAGTATCTGGATAAACTATGGCTACACCTTC
>.|TRBD2|TRBV7-8|TRBJ2-1
CASSLARLAGAYNEQFF
TGTGCCAGCAGCTTAGCGCGGCTAGCGGGGGCCTACAATGAGCAGTTCTTC
>few|TRBD2|TRBV7-6|TRBJ2-1
CASSSGTSGGYNEQFF
TGTGCCAGCAGCTCCGGGACTAGCGGGGGCTACAATGAGCAGTTCTTC
>.|.|TRBV15|TRBJ2-7
CATSREFRDIDHEQYF
TGTGCCACCAGCAGAGAGTTTAGGGACATCGACCACGAGCAGTACTTC
>.|.|TRBV28|TRBJ2-7
CASSTYRAPYEQYF
TGTGCCAGCAGTACCTACAGGGCCCCCTACGAGCAGTACTTC
>few|TRBD2|TRBV14|TRBJ2-1
CASSQPGRARPVEQFF
TGTGCCAGCAGCCAACCTGGGAGGGCTCGGCCTGTGGAGCAGTTCTTC
>.|TRBD2|TRBV5-4|TRBJ2-1
CASSLGAGGPENEQFF
TGTGCCAGCAGCTTGGGAGCGGGAGGGCCTGAGAATGAGCAGTTCTTC
>many|TRBD2|TRBV5-1|TRBJ2-7
CASSFQGGIYEQYF
TGCGCCAGCAGCTTCCAGGGAGGGATCTACGAGCAGTACTTC
>many|.|TRBV28|TRBJ2-7
CASSLQGVAYEQYF
TGTGCCAGCAGTTTGCAGGGTGTGGCCTACGAGCAGTACTTC
>.|.|TRBV5-1|TRBJ2-5
CASTPQGGYQETQYF
TGCGCCAGCACCCCGCAGGGTGGTTACCAAGAGACCCAGTACTTC
>many|.|TRBV12-3/TRBV12-4|TRBJ2-5
CASSPTPLQETQYF
TGTGCCAGCAGTCCGACCCCATTACAAGAGACCCAGTACTTC
>few|.|TRBV5-1|TRBJ2-7
CASSLDRANNEQYF
TGCGCCAGCAGCTTGGACAGGGCGAATAACGAGCAGTACTTC
>many|.|TRBV2|TRBJ2-5
CASSAEGSIGETQYF
TGTGCCAGCAGTGCTGAGGGATCTATCGGAGAGACCCAGTACTTC
>few|.|TRBV2|TRBJ2-3
CASSQTPDTQYF
TGTGCCAGCAGCCAAACTCCAGATACGCAGTATTTT
>.|TRBD1|TRBV7-9|TRBJ1-2
CASSSPDRGVPPAF
TGTGCCAGCAGCTCCCCCGACAGGGGAGTCCCCCCCGCCTTC
>.|.|TRBV5-6|TRBJ2-7
CASTSSNYEQYF
TGTGCCAGCACCTCAAGTAACTACGAGCAGTACTTC
>few|TRBD1|TRBV6-2/TRBV6-3|TRBJ1-1
CASSRRQGWTEAFF
TGTGCCAGCAGTCGCCGACAGGGTTGGACTGAAGCTTTCTTT
>.|.|TRBV30|TRBJ2-6
CAYRHSGANVLTF
TGTGCCTACCGACACTCTGGGGCCAACGTCCTGACTTTC
>many|TRBD1|TRBV7-8|TRBJ1-4
CASKQGGGEKLFF
TGTGCCAGCAAACAGGGGGGAGGGGAAAAACTGTTTTTT
>.|TRBD2|TRBV12-3/TRBV12-4|TRBJ2-3
CASRLGRLAQTMDTQYF
TGTGCCAGCAGATTAGGCCGACTAGCCCAAACAATGGATACGCAGTATTTT
>.|TRBD2|TRBV27|TRBJ2-3
CASSPAGGSTDTQYF
TGTGCCAGCAGTCCCGCGGGGGGAAGCACAGATACGCAGTATTTT
>many|TRBD2|TRBV5-1|TRBJ2-2
CASSPGTKNTGELFF
TGCGCCAGCAGCCCAGGGACTAAAAACACCGGGGAGCTGTTTTTT
>many|TRBD2|TRBV20-1|TRBJ2-7
CSASYTSGSYEQYF
TGCAGTGCTAGCTATACTAGCGGGAGCTACGAGCAGTACTTC
>.|.|TRBV14|TRBJ2-5
CASSQDQDFQETQYF
TGTGCCAGCAGCCAAGATCAGGACTTCCAAGAGACCCAGTACTTC
>few|TRBD2|TRBV20-1|TRBJ2-1
CSARDRAGVFHEQFF
TGCAGTGCTAGAGATCGTGCGGGAGTCTTCCATGAGCAGTTCTTC
>.|.|TRBV3-1|TRBJ2-2
CASRGTRQNTGELFF
TGTGCCAGTCGGGGCACCCGACAAAACACCGGGGAGCTGTTTTTT
>.|.|TRBV29-1|TRBJ2-1
CSLQLANYNEQFF
TGCAGCCTCCAGTTGGCGAACTACAATGAGCAGTTCTTC
>few|TRBD1|TRBV5-1|TRBJ2-1
CASWPGQGSNEQFF
TGCGCCAGCTGGCCGGGACAGGGGTCTAATGAGCAGTTCTTC